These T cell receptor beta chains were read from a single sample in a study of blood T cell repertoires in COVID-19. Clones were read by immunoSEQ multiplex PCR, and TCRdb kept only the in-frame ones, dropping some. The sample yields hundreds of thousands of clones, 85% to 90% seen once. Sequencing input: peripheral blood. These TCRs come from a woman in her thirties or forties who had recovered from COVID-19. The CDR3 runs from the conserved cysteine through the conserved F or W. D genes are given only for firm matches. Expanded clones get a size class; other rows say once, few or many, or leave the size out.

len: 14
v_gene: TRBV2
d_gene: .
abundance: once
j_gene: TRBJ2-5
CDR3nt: TGTGCCAGCAGTGAGGAGGAGTACCAAGAGACCCAGTACTTC
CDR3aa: CASSEEEYQETQYF

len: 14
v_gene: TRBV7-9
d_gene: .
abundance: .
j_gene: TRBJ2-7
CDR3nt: TGTGCCAGCAGCCCTTACGGAACAGCCTACGAGCAGTACTTC
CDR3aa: CASSPYGTAYEQYF

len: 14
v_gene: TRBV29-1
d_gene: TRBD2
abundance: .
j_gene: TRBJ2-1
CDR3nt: TGCAGCGCCACGATAGCGGGGCAATACAATGAGCAGTTCTTC
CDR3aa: CSATIAGQYNEQFF

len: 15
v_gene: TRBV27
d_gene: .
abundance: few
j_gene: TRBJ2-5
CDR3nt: TGTGCCAGCAGTTTATCCCCCAGTCCCGGGGAGACCCAGTACTTC
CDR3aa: CASSLSPSPGETQYF

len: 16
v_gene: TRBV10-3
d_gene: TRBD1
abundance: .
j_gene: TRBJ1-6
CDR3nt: TGTGCCATCAGTGAGAGAAGGACAGGTTATAATTCACCCCTCCACTTT
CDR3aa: CAISERRTGYNSPLHF

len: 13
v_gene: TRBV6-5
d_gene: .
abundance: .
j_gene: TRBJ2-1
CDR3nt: TGTGCCAGCAGTCGTGTACCTGACAGGGAGCAGTTCTTC
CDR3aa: CASSRVPDREQFF

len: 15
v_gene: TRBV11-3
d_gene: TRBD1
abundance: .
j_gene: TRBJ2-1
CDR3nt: TGTGCCAGCAGCTTAGGACAGGGGTCTTACAATGAGCAGTTCTTC
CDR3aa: CASSLGQGSYNEQFF

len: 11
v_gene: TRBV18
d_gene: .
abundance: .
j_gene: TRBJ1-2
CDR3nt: TGTGCCAGCTCACCACTCGATGGCTACACCTTC
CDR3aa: CASSPLDGYTF

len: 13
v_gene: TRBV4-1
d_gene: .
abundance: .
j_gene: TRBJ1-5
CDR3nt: TGCGCCAGCAGCCAGGGCCCAAATCAGCCCCAGCATTTT
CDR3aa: CASSQGPNQPQHF

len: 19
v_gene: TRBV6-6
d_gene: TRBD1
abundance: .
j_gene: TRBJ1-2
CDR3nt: TGTGCCAGCAGTCCTGGCCCCCATGGGACAGAACGAGGGAACTATGGCTACACCTTC
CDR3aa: CASSPGPHGTERGNYGYTF

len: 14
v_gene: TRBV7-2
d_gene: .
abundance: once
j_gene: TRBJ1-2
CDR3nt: TGTGCCAGCAATGAATGGGTACAGGGCGGGGGCTACACCTTC
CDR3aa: CASNEWVQGGGYTF

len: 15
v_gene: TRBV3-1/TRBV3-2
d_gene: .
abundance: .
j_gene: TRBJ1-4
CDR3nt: TGTGCCAGCAGCCAAGATCGGGCAGGGAAACGAAAACTGTTTTTT
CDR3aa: CASSQDRAGKRKLFF

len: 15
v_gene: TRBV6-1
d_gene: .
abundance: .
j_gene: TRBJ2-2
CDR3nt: TGTGCCAGCAGTGAGAGAGCGGAGAACACCGGGGAGCTGTTTTTT
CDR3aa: CASSERAENTGELFF

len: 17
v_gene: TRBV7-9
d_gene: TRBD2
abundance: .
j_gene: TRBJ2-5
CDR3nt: TGTGCCAGCAGCCCGGGACTAGCGGGGGGCCGGGTGGAGACCCAGTACTTC
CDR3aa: CASSPGLAGGRVETQYF

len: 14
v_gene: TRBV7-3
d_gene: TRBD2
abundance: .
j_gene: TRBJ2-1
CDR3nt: TGTGCCAGCAGCTTACTTAGCGGGGCAAATGAGCAGTTCTTC
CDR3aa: CASSLLSGANEQFF

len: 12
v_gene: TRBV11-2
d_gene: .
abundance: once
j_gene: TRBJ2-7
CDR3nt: TGTGCCAGCAGCTTAGACGGGGTCGAGCAGTACTTC
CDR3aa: CASSLDGVEQYF

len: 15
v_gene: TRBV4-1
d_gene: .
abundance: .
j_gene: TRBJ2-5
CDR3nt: TGCGCCAGCAGCTCTAGGCCCCTCCCGGGAGAGACCCAGTACTTC
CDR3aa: CASSSRPLPGETQYF

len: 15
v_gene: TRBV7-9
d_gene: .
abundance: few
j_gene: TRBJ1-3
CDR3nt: TGTGCCAGCAGCCTCGGTCAGGGTATGCGAAACACCATATATTTT
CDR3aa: CASSLGQGMRNTIYF

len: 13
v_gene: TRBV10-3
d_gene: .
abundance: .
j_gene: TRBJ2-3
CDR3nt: TGTGCCATCAGTGAACCAGGGGCGGATACGCAGTATTTT
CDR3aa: CAISEPGADTQYF

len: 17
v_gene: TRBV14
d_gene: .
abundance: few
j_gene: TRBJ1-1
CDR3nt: TGTGCCAGCAGCCAAGCCAAGCGGGCGGGAGGTCTTACTGAAGCTTTCTTT
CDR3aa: CASSQAKRAGGLTEAFF

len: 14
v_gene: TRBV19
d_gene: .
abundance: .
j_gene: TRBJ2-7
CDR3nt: TGTGCCAGTAGTATAGCGGGGAATTCCTACGAGCAGTACTTC
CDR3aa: CASSIAGNSYEQYF

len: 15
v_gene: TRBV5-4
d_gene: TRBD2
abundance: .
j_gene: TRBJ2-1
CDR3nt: TGTGCCAGCAGTTCGGGCAGCGGGGGGACTAATGAGCAGTTCTTC
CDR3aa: CASSSGSGGTNEQFF

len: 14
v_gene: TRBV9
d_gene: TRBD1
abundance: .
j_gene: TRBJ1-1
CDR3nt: TGTGCCAGCACCCAGGGACAGCTGAACACTGAAGCTTTCTTT
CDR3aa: CASTQGQLNTEAFF

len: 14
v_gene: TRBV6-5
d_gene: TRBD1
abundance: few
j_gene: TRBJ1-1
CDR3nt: TGTGCCAGCAGAGTGACAGGGAGGAACACTGAAGCTTTCTTT
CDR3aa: CASRVTGRNTEAFF

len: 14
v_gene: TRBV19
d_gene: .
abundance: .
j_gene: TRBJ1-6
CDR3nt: TGTGCCAGTAGTTGGGGGACAAGATCTTCACCCCTCCACTTT
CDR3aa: CASSWGTRSSPLHF

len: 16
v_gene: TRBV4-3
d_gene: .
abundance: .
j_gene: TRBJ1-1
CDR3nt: TGCGCCAGCAGCTTAGGGGTGTTGTCTATGAACACTGAAGCTTTCTTT
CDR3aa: CASSLGVLSMNTEAFF

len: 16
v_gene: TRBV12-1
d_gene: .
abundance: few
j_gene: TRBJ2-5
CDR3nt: TGTGCCAGCAGCTCGGGCGGGGGGTCCAAAAGGGAGACCCAGTACTTC
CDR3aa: CASSSGGGSKRETQYF

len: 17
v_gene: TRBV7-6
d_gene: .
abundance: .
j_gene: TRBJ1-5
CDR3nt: TGTGCCGCCTCCCGGGGGTCTAGTACTTATAGCAATCAGCCCCAGCATTTT
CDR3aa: CAASRGSSTYSNQPQHF

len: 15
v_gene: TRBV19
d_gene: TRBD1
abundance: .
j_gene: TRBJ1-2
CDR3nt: TGTGCCAGTAGGACGGTAGGGACAGGGTCGCATGGCTACACCTTC
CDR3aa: CASRTVGTGSHGYTF

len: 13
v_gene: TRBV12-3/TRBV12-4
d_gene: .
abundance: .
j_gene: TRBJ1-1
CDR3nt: TGTGCCAGCAGTTTTCAGGGGCACACTGAAGCTTTCTTT
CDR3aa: CASSFQGHTEAFF

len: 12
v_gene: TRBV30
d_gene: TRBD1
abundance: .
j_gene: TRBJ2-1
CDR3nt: TGTGCCTCCGGGACAGGCGGGAATGAGCAGTTCTTC
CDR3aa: CASGTGGNEQFF

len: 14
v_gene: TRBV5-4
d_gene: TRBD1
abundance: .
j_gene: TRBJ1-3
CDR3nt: TGTGCCAGCTGGGGGACAGGGGCTGGAAACACCATATATTTT
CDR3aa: CASWGTGAGNTIYF

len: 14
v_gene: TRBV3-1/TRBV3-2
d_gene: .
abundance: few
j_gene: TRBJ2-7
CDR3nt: TGTGCCAGCAGCCCCAGGGATTTGTCCTACGAGCAGTACTTC
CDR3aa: CASSPRDLSYEQYF

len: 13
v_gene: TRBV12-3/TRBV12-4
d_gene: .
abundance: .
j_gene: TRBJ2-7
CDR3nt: TGTGCCAGCAGGCCGCAGGGCTCCTACGAGCAGTACTTC
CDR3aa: CASRPQGSYEQYF

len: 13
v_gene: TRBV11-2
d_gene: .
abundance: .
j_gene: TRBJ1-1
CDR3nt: TGTGCCAGCAGCTTTGCGCCTGAAACTGAAGCTTTCTTT
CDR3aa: CASSFAPETEAFF

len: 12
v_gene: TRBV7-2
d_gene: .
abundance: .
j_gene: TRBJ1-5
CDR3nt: TGTGCCAGCAGCTCCCCAGGGCAGCCCCAGCATTTT
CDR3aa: CASSSPGQPQHF

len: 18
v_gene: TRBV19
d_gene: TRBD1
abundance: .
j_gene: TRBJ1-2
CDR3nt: TGTGCCAGTAGATCAGGTCTGGGACAGGGCATGGTAGACTATGGCTACACCTTC
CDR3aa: CASRSGLGQGMVDYGYTF

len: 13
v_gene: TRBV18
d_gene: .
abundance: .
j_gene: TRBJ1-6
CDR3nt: TGTGCCAGCTCACCAAGCAGGGGTGAACCCCTCCACTTT
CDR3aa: CASSPSRGEPLHF

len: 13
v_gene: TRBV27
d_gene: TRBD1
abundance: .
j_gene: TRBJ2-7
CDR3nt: TGTGCCAGCAGTCCTAAGACAGGGATCCGACAGTACTTC
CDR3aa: CASSPKTGIRQYF

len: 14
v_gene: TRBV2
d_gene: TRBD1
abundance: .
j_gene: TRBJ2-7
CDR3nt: TGTGCCAGCAGTATTACCACAGGGGTGGGGGAGCAGTACTTC
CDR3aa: CASSITTGVGEQYF

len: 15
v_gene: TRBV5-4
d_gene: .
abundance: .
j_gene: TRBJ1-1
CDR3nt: TGTGCCAGCAGCTTGGTCGGGGGGAGGAACACTGAAGCTTTCTTT
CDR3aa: CASSLVGGRNTEAFF

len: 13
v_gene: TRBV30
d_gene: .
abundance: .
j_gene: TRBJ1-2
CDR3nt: TGTGCCTGGAGTGGGGGCCAGGGCGCTGGCTACACCTTC
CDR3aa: CAWSGGQGAGYTF